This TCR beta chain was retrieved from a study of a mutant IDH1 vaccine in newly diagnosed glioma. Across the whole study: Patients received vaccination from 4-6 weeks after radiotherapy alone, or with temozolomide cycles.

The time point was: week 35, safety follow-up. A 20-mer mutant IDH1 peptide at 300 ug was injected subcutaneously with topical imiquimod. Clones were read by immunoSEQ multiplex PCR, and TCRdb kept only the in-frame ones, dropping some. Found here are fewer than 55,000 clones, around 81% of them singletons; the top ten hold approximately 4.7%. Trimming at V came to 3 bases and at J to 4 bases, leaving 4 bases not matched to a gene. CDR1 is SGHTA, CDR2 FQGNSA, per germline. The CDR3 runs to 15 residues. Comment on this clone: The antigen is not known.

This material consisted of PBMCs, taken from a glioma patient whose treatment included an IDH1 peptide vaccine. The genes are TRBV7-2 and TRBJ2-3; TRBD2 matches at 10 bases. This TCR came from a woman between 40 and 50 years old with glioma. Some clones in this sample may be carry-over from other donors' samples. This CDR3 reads CASSLVGLASDTQYF. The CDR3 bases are TGTGCCAGCAGCTTGGTGGGACTAGCGTCAGATACGCAGTATTTT.